The 9 T cell receptor beta chains listed next were all sequenced from one sample in a study of control samples from healthy donors and cancer patients. Only in-frame clones appear in the TCRdb table, and some are missing; sequencing was by immunoSEQ multiplex PCR. Of 140,000 or so clones in the sample, 80% to 95% were seen once. Sequencing used blood. Source of these receptors: a man between 25 and 39 years old in good health.

The chain uses TRBV21-1 and TRBJ1-3; the table's D call TRBD1 went unverified against the DNA. TRBV21-1 is a documented pseudogene. CDR3 length: 19 residues. DNA for the CDR3: TGTGCCAGCAGCAAAGAAATGTGGGTCAGGACAGCTTCTGGAAACACCATATATTTT. As protein: CASSKEMWVRTASGNTIYF.

The J gene is TRBJ2-3, the V gene TRBV19; 9 nucleotides line up with TRBD2. The V gene's germline CDR1 is LNHDA and CDR2 SQIVND (reference sequence). The CDR3 spans 16 residues. CDR3 residues: CATRAPERGAADTQYF. CDR3 bases: TGTGCAACTCGGGCCCCCGAGCGGGGGGCCGCAGATACGCAGTATTTT.

The CDR3, as DNA: TGTGCCAGTAGTATTATGGGCGGCGATGGCTACACCTTC. It translates to CASSIMGGDGYTF. The chain combines TRBV19 with TRBJ1-2, with D hard to call. V lost 3 bases and J 6 bases, leaving 11 bases between the germline ends. The CDR3 totals 13 residues. CDR1 and CDR2 (germline): LNHDA, SQIVND (reference sequence). Variable domain in full (rest from reference TRBV19 and TRBJ1-2): DGGITQSPKYLFRKEGQNVTLSCEQNLNHDAMYWYRQDPGQGLRLIYYSQIVNDFQKGDIAEGYSVSREKKESFPLTVTSAQKNPTAFYLCASSIMGGDGYTFGSGTRLTVV.

Details on this clone: This sample includes further DNA sequences coding for the same CDR3. This chain uses TRBV9 with TRBJ2-3; D unresolved. Germline assignment: CDR1 SGDLS and CDR2 YYNGEE. V was cut by 0 bases and J by 2 bases, with 4 bases left in between. This CDR3 comprises 13 residues. The CDR3, as DNA: TGTGCCAGCAGCGTAGGTGTCACAGATACGCAGTATTTT. Its translation is CASSVGVTDTQYF.

The sample holds a few counts of this clone. The J gene is TRBJ2-2, the V gene TRBV19; D possibly matches TRBD1 or TRBD2 (5 bases each). This CDR3 region has 17 residues. In germline, CDR1 is LNHDA, CDR2 SQIVND (reference sequence). Trimming removed 5 bases at V and 10 bases at J, with 26 bases between. The CDR3 DNA reads as TGTGCCAGTAGTTTCCGCCTCGGGACGGAAAAGCGACAGGAGCTGTTTTTT. Protein sequence: CASSFRLGTEKRQELFF.

The chain is built from TRBV6-5 and TRBJ1-2; D is undetermined. The CDR3 has 13 residues. Germline V CDR1 and CDR2: MNHEY, SVGAGI. Trimming took off 5 bases at V and 6 bases at J, with 13 bases between the two ends. The CDR3 sequence: CASSLGNRDGYTF. CDR3 nucleotides: TGTGCCAGCAGTCTCGGTAATAGGGATGGCTACACCTTC.

The CDR3 reads CASSLGGGAHIQYF. CDR3 bases: TGTGCCAGCAGCTTAGGAGGGGGGGCGCACATTCAGTACTTC. The rearrangement links TRBV11-2 to TRBJ2-4, with a tentative D call TRBD2 (7 bases). Trimming took off 1 base at V and 8 bases at J, with 12 bases between the two ends. In germline, CDR1 is SGHAT, CDR2 FQNNGV. This CDR3 has 14 amino acids.

DNA for the CDR3: TGTGCCAGCAGTTTACCGGAGGAGGATACGCAGTATTTT. Translated, it gives CASSLPEEDTQYF. The V call is TRBV28, the J call TRBJ2-3, with D maybe TRBD2 (5 bases). The germline V and J ends were trimmed by 2 bases and 6 bases, with 9 bases remaining between them. Germline loops: CDR1 MDHEN, CDR2 SYDVKM. CDR3 length: 13 residues. The whole variable domain, remainder taken from reference TRBV28 and TRBJ2-3, is DVKVTQSSRYLVKRTGEKVFLECVQDMDHENMFWYRQDPGLGLRLIYFSYDVKMKEKGDIPEGYSVSREKKERFSLILESASTNQTSMYLCASSLPEEDTQYFGPGTRLTVL.

The chain joins TRBV2 to TRBJ2-1; D not certain. Germline values: CDR1 SNHLY, CDR2 FYNNEI. CDR3 size: 15 residues. The V gene lost 3 bases and the J gene lost 3 bases, with 12 bases spanning the gap. Written as DNA, the CDR3 is TGTGCCAGCAGTGATCGGGTGGGTAACTACAATGAGCAGTTCTTC. Amino acid sequence: CASSDRVGNYNEQFF.